Listed below are T cell receptor beta chains from one sample, sequenced in a study of cytomegalovirus exposure and HLA in healthy donors. Using immunoSEQ multiplex PCR, the repertoire was profiled, and TCRdb retains in-frame clones only, with some absent. The data contain 150,000 to 200,000 clones, 81% of them singletons. Sample: PBMCs. Receptor source: a man aged 45-60 years in good health and CMV-seronegative. CDR3s include the opening cysteine and the closing phenylalanine or tryptophan. D genes are given only for firm matches. A clone size is listed for some rows: how often the clone was seen (once, few, many), or a class if it is expanded.

TRBD1	TRBV2	-	TRBJ2-2	CASTDRGAGELFF	TGTGCCAGCACTGACAGGGGAGCCGGGGAGCTGTTTTTT
-	TRBV6-5	-	TRBJ1-1	CASSQTSGELTEAFF	TGTGCCAGCAGCCAAACTTCGGGGGAGCTCACTGAAGCTTTCTTT
-	TRBV12-5	-	TRBJ1-4	CASGTGKFLTNEKLFF	TGTGCTAGTGGTACAGGGAAGTTTCTTACTAATGAAAAACTGTTTTTT
TRBD1	TRBV2	-	TRBJ1-1	CASGAAGTANTEAFF	TGTGCCAGCGGCGCAGCAGGGACAGCCAACACTGAAGCTTTCTTT
TRBD1	TRBV19	-	TRBJ2-7	CASSLDPRRTGVSYEQYF	TGTGCCAGTAGTTTGGACCCCCGCCGGACAGGGGTCTCCTACGAGCAGTACTTC
-	TRBV7-8	-	TRBJ1-6	CASSLMVGPGSPLHF	TGTGCCAGCAGCTTAATGGTGGGTCCGGGGTCACCCCTCCACTTT
-	TRBV6-5	-	TRBJ1-1	CASSYEGEFAEAFF	TGTGCCAGCAGTTACGAGGGCGAGTTCGCTGAAGCTTTCTTT
-	TRBV5-1	-	TRBJ2-4	CASSLGTGRGIQYF	TGCGCCAGCAGCTTGGGGACAGGGAGGGGCATTCAGTACTTC
-	TRBV18	few	TRBJ1-5	CASSPDRNSNQPQHF	TGTGCCAGCTCACCCGACAGAAATAGCAATCAGCCCCAGCATTTT
TRBD1	TRBV27	-	TRBJ1-5	CASRNTGTGRAPGAEQPQHF	TGTGCCAGCAGGAACACCGGGACAGGGAGAGCCCCAGGGGCGGAACAGCCCCAGCATTTT
TRBD1	TRBV14	-	TRBJ1-4	CASSQLTGTGNEKLFF	TGTGCCAGCAGCCAACTGACCGGGACAGGGAATGAAAAACTGTTTTTT
-	TRBV29-1	-	TRBJ2-5	CSVATGGETQYF	TGCAGCGTTGCTACAGGAGGGGAGACCCAGTACTTC
TRBD2	TRBV19	-	TRBJ2-1	CASSSTSGGATEQFF	TGTGCCAGTAGTTCAACTAGCGGGGGGGCAACTGAGCAGTTCTTC
-	TRBV7-2	-	TRBJ2-1	CASLREATADEQFF	TGTGCCAGCCTTCGGGAAGCCACAGCCGATGAGCAGTTCTTC
-	TRBV19	-	TRBJ1-2	CASSYPSPYVAIGDGYTF	TGTGCCAGTTCTTACCCGTCCCCGTACGTCGCTATCGGTGATGGCTACACCTTC
TRBD2	TRBV10-2	-	TRBJ2-1	CASSELAGGRYNEQFF	TGCGCCAGCAGTGAGTTAGCGGGGGGACGCTACAATGAGCAGTTCTTC
-	TRBV7-9	-	TRBJ1-6	CASSDSQGGGNSPLHF	TGTGCCAGCAGCGATAGTCAGGGTGGAGGGAATTCACCCCTCCACTTT
TRBD1	TRBV2	few	TRBJ1-4	CASRSDRVNEKLFF	TGTGCCAGCAGATCGGACAGGGTTAATGAAAAACTGTTTTTT
-	TRBV7-2	-	TRBJ1-4	CASSGTRGSNEKLFF	TGTGCCAGCAGCGGAACCCGGGGTTCTAATGAAAAACTGTTTTTT
-	TRBV2	-	TRBJ1-4	CASRAGAVEKLFF	TGTGCCAGCAGAGCAGGGGCTGTTGAAAAACTGTTTTTT
TRBD1	TRBV5-1	-	TRBJ2-7	CASSSGQGFPAHEQYF	TGCGCCAGCAGCTCCGGACAGGGCTTCCCCGCTCACGAGCAGTACTTC
-	TRBV19	-	TRBJ1-1	CASSRGREAFF	TGTGCCAGTAGTAGAGGGCGTGAAGCTTTCTTT
TRBD1	TRBV5-8	-	TRBJ1-2	CASSSGQGTF	TGTGCCAGCAGCTCGGGACAGGGAACCTTC
-	TRBV6-5	-	TRBJ1-2	CASSYFSPAQGDGYTF	TGTGCCAGCAGTTATTTTTCCCCGGCACAGGGAGACGGCTACACCTTC